The T cell receptor beta chain described here comes from a study of long-term antiretroviral therapy in people with HIV. Germline CDR1 SGHAT, CDR2 FQNNGV. Trimming took off 0 bases at V and 5 bases at J, with 5 bases between the two ends. This CDR3 contains 13 residues. At the survey level, the v3.0 immunoSEQ assay was run. The assay was immunoSEQ multiplex PCR, and TCRdb's table has in-frame clones only and misses some. This table has more than 35,000 clones, 85% to 95% appearing once. The TCR was taken from a woman aged 50 to 65 with HIV. The source was unsorted PBMCs, collected 4.1 years after starting antiretroviral therapy. The rearrangement links TRBV11-2 to TRBJ2-1; D uncertain. The CDR3 here is CASSLDRDNEQFF. DNA of the CDR3: TGTGCCAGCAGCTTAGATCGCGACAATGAGCAGTTCTTC.